This T cell receptor beta chain emerged from a study of radiotherapy plus CTLA-4 blockade in lung cancer. Note on this clone: What it binds is unknown.

Whole-study findings and limits: Reports state that early shifts in blood T cell clones, with interferon-beta, best predicted response. Subsequent to radiotherapy plus ipilimumab, tumor-derived TCR clones underwent expansion in blood.

There are 18 residues in the CDR3. Trimming removed 2 bases from V and 1 base from J; junction bases left unmatched: 11. Germline CDR1 is LGHNT and CDR2 is FRNRAP. Produced via immunoSEQ multiplex PCR; TCRdb's table is partial and in-frame only. The sample has some 48,000 clones; around 88% are singletons. This TCR was sampled from a human donor with non-small cell lung cancer that progressed on radiotherapy plus ipilimumab. Some clones in this sample may be carry-over from other donors' samples. This sample comprised peripheral blood, obtained from a patient treated with radiotherapy plus ipilimumab. The rearrangement uses TRBV12-5 and TRBJ1-5; 7 bases map to TRBD1. The CDR3 coding sequence is TGTGCTAGTGGTTTGCCGCGAGGGGGCTATCGAAGCAATCAGCCCCAGCATTTT. This codes for CASGLPRGGYRSNQPQHF.